Below, 23 T cell receptor beta chains from the same sample are listed, as sequenced in a study of shared clonotypes between healthy human individuals. Naive CD8 populations comprised CD45RO-negative cells positively selected for CCR7, excluding terminally differentiated effector memory CD45RA+ cells. Method: immunoSEQ multiplex PCR; TCRdb's copy keeps in-frame clones and lacks some. The data contain 700,000 to 950,000 clones, 90% to 98% of them singletons. Material for sequencing was naive CD8+ T cells sorted from blood. The source of these receptors is a man aged 25-45 years in good health.

Concerning this clone itself: The germline gene is not matched at one end of the junction; a read error may be the cause. CDR3 region: CASGLDGDTPIF. CDR3 coding DNA: TGTGCTAGTGGTTTGGACGGGGACACACCAATCTTT. The chain is built from TRBV12-5 and TRBJ1-1, with D perhaps matching TRBD1 (6 bases). CDR1 is LGHNT, CDR2 FRNRAP, per germline. This CDR3 contains 12 residues.

The chain couples TRBV5-6 to TRBJ1-5; 9 bases agree with TRBD1. V lost 3 bases to trimming and J lost 3 bases; unmatched junction nucleotides: 1. CDR3 length equals 14 residues. Per germline, CDR1 SGHDT and CDR2 YYEEEE. The CDR3 reads CASSWTGDNQPQHF. CDR3 in DNA: TGTGCCAGCAGCTGGACAGGGGACAATCAGCCCCAGCATTTT.

The V and J genes are TRBV11-2 and TRBJ2-1; D is possibly TRBD1 or TRBD2 (6 bases each). Germline-derived CDR1 and CDR2 are SGHAT and FQNNGV. The CDR3 length is 15 residues. Trimming removed 3 bases from V and 6 bases from J, with 15 bases in between. The CDR3 DNA follows: TGTGCCAGCAGCTTCCTGGTAGGGGGGATCAATGAGCAGTTCTTC. Translating it yields CASSFLVGGINEQFF.

V usage is TRBV4-3 and J usage is TRBJ1-5; D ambiguous. The CDR3 extends over 15 amino acids. Looked up from germline, CDR1 is LGHNA and CDR2 is YSLEER. Trimming cost V 1 base and J 5 bases, with 12 bases left between them. The CDR3 protein is CASSQGRGGDQPQHF. CDR3 nucleotides: TGCGCCAGCAGCCAAGGCCGAGGAGGAGATCAGCCCCAGCATTTT.

The genes are TRBV27 and TRBJ2-1; D is undetermined. Trimming cost V 2 bases and J 5 bases, with 7 bases left between them. Germline CDR1 and CDR2: MNHEY and SMNVEV (reference sequence). The CDR3 sequence is 13 residues long. The CDR3 loop is CASSLTPNNEQFF. The CDR3 DNA reads as TGTGCCAGCAGTTTAACACCGAACAATGAGCAGTTCTTC.

Points on this clone: Other DNA sequences in the sample encode the same CDR3. As DNA, the CDR3 is TGTGCCAGCAGTTTACAGGGGGACACGCAGTATTTT. Encoded protein: CASSLQGDTQYF. The chain is built from TRBV27 and TRBJ2-3; 7 positions agree with TRBD1. The trim removed 2 bases at V and 9 bases at J, leaving 2 bases unmatched. The CDR3 is 12 residues long. In germline, CDR1 is MNHEY, CDR2 SMNVEV (reference sequence).

V and J are TRBV7-2 and TRBJ2-1, with 10 bases matching TRBD2. V shed 8 bases and J 0 bases; nucleotides not matched to a gene: 7. Looked up from germline, CDR1 is SGHTA and CDR2 is FQGNSA. The CDR3 consists of 16 residues. The CDR3 bases are TGTGCCAGCCCGGGTTCTAGCGGGAGCTCCTACAATGAGCAGTTCTTC. This encodes CASPGSSGSSYNEQFF.

The chain joins TRBV9 to TRBJ1-1, with D uncertain. Germline V gene sequence: CDR1 SGDLS, CDR2 YYNGEE. With 6 bases removed from V and 2 bases from J, the gap between germline ends came to 20 bases. The CDR3 extends over 16 amino acids. The CDR3 DNA reads TGTGCCAGCAACCCTTACCGGGAAACAGAAAACACTGAAGCTTTCTTT. Translated: CASNPYRETENTEAFF.

CDR3 sequence: CATDRRGLSTDTQYF. DNA of the CDR3: TGTGCCACCGATCGTAGGGGCTTAAGTACAGATACGCAGTATTTT. The V gene is TRBV7-9, the J gene TRBJ2-3; the D gene is possibly TRBD1 (5 bases). Between the trimmed V and J ends, which lost 10 bases and 3 bases, there was a span of 20 bases. Germline-derived CDR1 and CDR2 are SEHNR and FQNEAQ (reference sequence). The CDR3 loop spans 15 amino acids.

The V and J genes are TRBV7-6 and TRBJ2-5, with 10 positions matching TRBD2. This CDR3 is 15 amino acids long. J lost 5 bases, V lost 5 bases, and 8 bases had no gene match. In germline, CDR1 is SGHVS, CDR2 FNYEAQ. DNA of the CDR3: TGTGCCAGCAGCCGTAGCGGGGGGCGTTTCGAGACCCAGTACTTC. Translating it yields CASSRSGGRFETQYF.

The CDR3 is CASSLGGSNQPQHF. DNA of the CDR3: TGTGCCAGCAGCCTAGGGGGGAGCAATCAGCCCCAGCATTTT. The chain uses TRBV9 and TRBJ1-5, with a tentative D call TRBD1 (6 bases). Germline CDR1 and CDR2: SGDLS and YYNGEE. The CDR3 covers 14 residues. V was shortened by 4 bases and J by 1 base, with 9 bases between the two germline ends.

The V and J genes are TRBV25-1 and TRBJ1-1; D possibly corresponds to TRBD1 (6 bases). V was shortened by 4 bases and J by 4 bases, with 10 bases between the two germline ends. Germline CDR1 is MGHDK and CDR2 is SYGVNS. The CDR3 contains 13 residues. CDR3 coding DNA: TGTGCCAGCAGTGGGCAGGGGTTCACTGAAGCTTTCTTT. Translating it yields CASSGQGFTEAFF. Filled out from reference TRBV25-1 and TRBJ1-1, the complete variable domain reads EADIYQTPRYLVIGTGKKITLECSQTMGHDKMYWYQQDPGMELHLIHYSYGVNSTEKGDLSSESTVSRIRTEHFPLTLESARPSHTSQYLCASSGQGFTEAFFGQGTRLTVV.

This chain uses TRBV5-5 with TRBJ1-1, with D maybe TRBD1 (6 bases). This CDR3 has 13 residues. Germline CDR1 is SGHKS and CDR2 is YYEKEE (reference sequence). V shed 2 bases and J shed 4 bases, with 9 bases lying between them. The CDR3 here is CASSFPGATEAFF. The DNA for the CDR3 is TGTGCCAGCAGCTTTCCAGGGGCCACTGAAGCTTTCTTT. The variable domain in full, completed from reference TRBV5-5 and TRBJ1-1, reads DAGVTQSPTHLIKTRGQQVTLRCSPISGHKSVSWYQQVLGQGPQFIFQYYEKEERGRGNFPDRFSARQFPNYSSELNVNALLLGDSALYLCASSFPGATEAFFGQGTRLTVV.

As for this clone: The same CDR3 arises from other DNA sequences in this sample as well. This chain joins TRBV9 and TRBJ2-1, with D maybe TRBD1 (6 bases). The CDR3 runs 15 residues. Germline V gives CDR1 SGDLS, CDR2 YYNGEE. V was pared by 0 bases and J by 1 base, with 8 bases between. The CDR3 here is CASSVGGGSYNEQFF. The CDR3 DNA reads TGTGCCAGCAGCGTAGGAGGGGGATCCTACAATGAGCAGTTCTTC. The full variable domain, its missing parts supplied by reference TRBV9 and TRBJ2-1, is DSGVTQTPKHLITATGQRVTLRCSPRSGDLSVYWYQQSLDQGLQFLIQYYNGEERAKGNILERFSAQQFPDLHSELNLSSLELGDSALYFCASSVGGGSYNEQFFGPGTRLTVL.

The gene calls are TRBV13 and TRBJ2-3; possibly TRBD2 for D (6 bases). V dropped 1 base and J dropped 1 base, with 12 bases sitting between them. Germline-derived CDR1 and CDR2 are PRHDT and FYEKMQ (reference sequence). CDR3 length: 16 residues. The CDR3 region has the DNA TGTGCCAGCAGCTTAGAGGAGGGTCGCGGCACAGATACGCAGTATTTT. Protein sequence: CASSLEEGRGTDTQYF.

The rearrangement uses TRBV7-2 and TRBJ1-5; D possibly corresponds to TRBD1 (6 bases). The CDR3 is 14 amino acids. Trimming removed 5 bases at V and 3 bases at J, with 11 bases between. The germline V gene encodes CDR1 SGHTA and CDR2 FQGNSA. CDR3 sequence: CASSRTGYNQPQHF. CDR3 coding DNA: TGTGCCAGCAGCCGTACAGGGTACAATCAGCCCCAGCATTTT.

About this clone itself: The sample carries other DNA sequences with the same CDR3. CDR3 DNA: TGTGCCAGCTCACCACCGGAAACCTACGAGCAGTACTTC. Translating it yields CASSPPETYEQYF. The chain links TRBV18 to TRBJ2-7; unclear D gene. The V end was cut by 0 bases, the J end by 2 bases, with 5 bases between. Germline lookup yields CDR1 KGHSH and CDR2 LQKENI. This CDR3 spans 13 amino acids. The variable domain in full, completed from reference TRBV18 and TRBJ2-7, reads NAGVMQNPRHLVRRRGQEARLRCSPMKGHSHVYWYRQLPEEGLKFMVYLQKENIIDESGMPKERFSAEFPKEGPSILRIQQVVRGDSAAYFCASSPPETYEQYFGPGTRLTVT.

The chain joins TRBV13 to TRBJ1-2; possibly TRBD1 for D (6 bases). The CDR3 has 14 amino acids. Germline V lookup: CDR1 PRHDT, CDR2 FYEKMQ (reference sequence). Trimming shortened V by 0 bases and J by 8 bases, and 13 bases separated the two germline ends. CDR3 sequence: CASSLGKGVGGYTF. In nucleotides, the CDR3 is TGTGCCAGCAGCTTAGGGAAGGGGGTAGGAGGCTACACCTTC.

This clone was seen once. The same CDR3 also results from other DNA sequences found in this sample. The chain recombines TRBV19 with TRBJ2-1; D is unresolved. Germline loops: CDR1 LNHDA, CDR2 SQIVND (reference sequence). This CDR3 spans 13 amino acids. V lost 0 bases and J 4 bases, leaving 4 bases between the germline ends. CDR3 DNA sequence: TGTGCCAGTAGTATAGACGGGTACAATGAGCAGTTCTTC. Translating gives CASSIDGYNEQFF.

Here the CDR3 reads CASSAPLAGEPYEQYF. The CDR3 nucleotides are TGTGCCAGCAGTGCCCCTCTAGCGGGAGAGCCCTACGAGCAGTACTTC. V gene TRBV2 combines with J gene TRBJ2-7, with TRBD2 identical over 10 bases. The CDR3 covers 16 residues. With 4 bases clipped from V and 2 bases from J, the junction kept 8 bases outside the gene matches. CDR1 and CDR2 (germline): SNHLY, FYNNEI. Using reference TRBV2 and TRBJ2-7 for the parts outside the CDR3, the full variable domain is EPEVTQTPSHQVTQMGQEVILRCVPISNHLYFYWYRQILGQKVEFLVSFYNNEISEKSEIFDDQFSVERPDGSNFTLKIRSTKLEDSAMYFCASSAPLAGEPYEQYFGPGTRLTVT.

The rearrangement links TRBV27 to TRBJ2-7; TRBD1 matches 7 bases. The CDR3 length is 13 residues. Germline-derived CDR1 and CDR2 are MNHEY and SMNVEV (reference sequence). Trimming removed 5 bases from V and 6 bases from J; junction bases left unmatched: 7. The CDR3 bases are TGTGCCAGCAGTGTCACAGGGGCGCGCGAGCAGTACTTC. It translates to CASSVTGAREQYF.

The chain joins TRBV2 to TRBJ1-4, with D hard to call. The CDR3 sequence is 16 residues long. Trimming left V 0 bases short and J 1 base short, with 9 bases between. In germline, CDR1 is SNHLY, CDR2 FYNNEI. CDR3 DNA: TGTGCCAGCAGTGAAGCACCCGGACGAACTAATGAAAAACTGTTTTTT. Translating it yields CASSEAPGRTNEKLFF. Looking up the rest from reference TRBV2 and TRBJ1-4 gives the full variable domain: EPEVTQTPSHQVTQMGQEVILRCVPISNHLYFYWYRQILGQKVEFLVSFYNNEISEKSEIFDDQFSVERPDGSNFTLKIRSTKLEDSAMYFCASSEAPGRTNEKLFFGSGTQLSVL.

CDR3 sequence: CASSLRRQGVETQYF. In DNA form, the CDR3 reads TGTGCCAGCAGTTTAAGGCGGCAGGGAGTGGAGACCCAGTACTTC. The chain has TRBV27 and TRBJ2-5, with D perhaps TRBD1 or TRBD2 (5 bases each). Germline lookup yields CDR1 MNHEY and CDR2 SMNVEV (reference sequence). The CDR3 is made up of 15 amino acids. V lost 2 bases to trimming and J lost 5 bases, with 15 bases between them.